Here is one TCR beta chain with its context. The data stem from a study of cytomegalovirus exposure and HLA in healthy donors. 60 Vbeta and 13 Jbeta primers were used in PCR. Profiling relied on immunoSEQ multiplex PCR, and the TCRdb table lists in-frame clones only, not all of them. The sample shows about 90,000 clones, 70% to 90% of them seen only once. V was pared by 7 bases and J by 6 bases, with 21 bases between. CDR1 is LNHDA, CDR2 SQIVND, per germline (reference sequence). The CDR3 contains 16 residues. Sample: PBMCs. The receptor's source is a man in his late teens or twenties in good health and CMV-seronegative. The genes are TRBV19 and TRBJ1-4; D not certain. Here the CDR3 DNA reads TGTGCCAGTAACCTGGAGGTAGGACGGACTCATGAAAAACTGTTTTTT. Translating it yields CASNLEVGRTHEKLFF.